This T cell receptor (beta chain) was observed in a study of T cells in Graves' hyperthyroidism and ophthalmopathy (dated by TCRdb to between 2017 and 2020). Context from the whole study: Peripheral blood was collected at initial diagnosis, before any treatment. A discovery cohort of roughly 100 patients, about 44 with Graves' ophthalmopathy and approximately 57 with stable Graves' hyperthyroidism, was used to find distinguishing TCR V-J signatures. Whether ophthalmopathy could be predicted prospectively was tested in an independent validation cohort made up of 18 to 20 hyperthyroidism patients plus 17 patients who later progressed to ophthalmopathy. The 100 discovery patients were divided at random into training and test sets in a 7:3 ratio. In several Graves' hyperthyroidism patients, the study also compared T-cell repertoires from thyroid tissue with T-cell repertoires from blood. Following sampling, methimazole starting at 30 mg daily was given to hyperthyroidism patients, and high-dose intravenous methylprednisolone was given to ophthalmopathy patients. The paper reports TCR Vbeta CDR3 sequencing of roughly 140 peripheral blood samples: under 45 ophthalmopathy, 70 to 85 hyperthyroidism and around 17 progressor patients.

The TCR beta CDR3 regions were amplified from the RNA transcripts. A first-round RT-PCR of the TCR CDR3 used the HTBI primer set with the Qiagen OneStep RT-PCR kit. Libraries were constructed in a second round of multiplex PCR, after which size selection and purification were carried out. Sequencing of the libraries was done on an Illumina HiSeq2000 using paired-end 100 bp reads. As for how the authors treated the data: SOAPnuke was used to process the raw data, removing reads that contained adapters or uncalled bases, had a mean Phred below 15, or lacked an exact match to the constant primer or identifier. COPE v1.2.5 was used to merge the high-quality paired reads, and each unique nucleotide sequence was defined as a clonotype. MiTCR v1.1 was used to align the clonotypes against IMGT TRBV, TRBD and TRBJ reference segments. The analysis included only V-J combinations with a frequency above 0.0001, which together covered more than 99% of the repertoires. The TCS score was defined as F50 (clonal expansion) divided by E x V (chaos), with BLOSUM62-based TCRdist calculated between CDR3 peptides within each V-J. Welch's t-statistics and random forest reduced around 550 V-J features to under 15, which were used in a naive Bayes classifier (R e1071). Using fastp at Q25 and MiXCR, TCRdb reprocessed the public reads and kept productive beta chains. Merged by CDR3 protein, the rows form single entries marked with the most common genes and DNA. It is TCRdb's table, rather than the study itself, that gives the V and J calls and clone size. Across this sample there are roughly 300,000 distinct CDR3 sequences, with about 25% seen only once. The ten biggest clones cover around 28% of the sample.

Here is what the overall study found, with its caveats: A model built on a 13 V-J signature distinguished ophthalmopathy from stable hyperthyroidism, reaching about 88% sensitivity and about 81% specificity in cross-validation and 80%/75% in testing. In validation, the model predicted progression to ophthalmopathy with around 71% sensitivity and 72% to 85% specificity, a median of around 6.6 months before onset. No statistical method was used to set the sample size in advance, and investigators knew the group allocation. Most expanded thyroid clonotypes (frequency above 0.001) were also detected in blood, suggesting blood repertoires may reflect thyroid immune responses.

Hyperthyroidism patients were aged 18 to 65 years and newly diagnosed, with disease duration of less than 2 months. Exclusion was applied to patients with uncontrolled infections, other autoimmune diseases, pregnancy or lactation. Diagnoses were established on the basis of clinical symptoms, serum thyroxine and TRAb, thyroid ultrasound, and orbital computed tomography. For progressor patients, blood was drawn at the first diagnosis of hyperthyroidism, before any ophthalmopathy symptoms had appeared. PBMCs were isolated from roughly 10 ml of fresh peripheral blood by Ficoll-Paque density gradient centrifugation. Progressor patients were initially diagnosed with Graves' hyperthyroidism and developed ophthalmopathy during follow-up. Trizol reagent was used to extract total RNA, and RNA quality was then checked on an Agilent 2100 Bioanalyzer. This clonotype was detected many times. Its binding antigen is unknown. No much larger clone exists at a distance of one base, and base qualities are not known.

Trimming costs V 10 bases and J 2 bases, and their ends lie 17 bases apart. Per the germline V gene, MNHEY is the CDR1 and SVGAGI is the CDR2. Including the terminal cysteine and phenylalanine, the CDR3 comprises 14 residues. Of the read, only the CDR3 DNA is kept; its 42 bases are in frame from base 1. The sample taken for sequencing was blood. The chain links TRBV6-5 with TRBJ1-2, with the D gene not clear enough to name. The receptor was isolated from a man aged 40-55 years with Graves' hyperthyroidism that later progressed to Graves' ophthalmopathy. The DNA reads as follows: TGTGCCACCACCCCCAGTGCGGTCAACTATGGCTACACCTTC. The translation is CATTPSAVNYGYTF.